Ten or more counts support the clone carrying this T cell receptor beta chain. The method was immunoSEQ multiplex PCR; TCRdb's version includes in-frame clones alone and lacks a portion of them. The sample yields about 180,000 clones, nearly 80% seen once. This specimen comes from a study of blood T cell repertoires in COVID-19. Study-wide background: Samples representing acute and convalescent COVID-19 were sourced from the United States, Italy and Spain.

The germline V gene has CDR1 LGHDT and CDR2 YNNKEL (reference sequence). Trimming took 3 bases from V and 6 from J, leaving 11 bases between them. The CDR3 has 14 amino acids. Sequencing was carried out using peripheral blood. The TCR was taken from a woman in her sixties or seventies with acute or convalescent COVID-19. The chain carries TRBV3-1 (or the pseudogene TRBV3-2) and TRBJ2-2; D is possibly TRBD2 (5 bases). The CDR3 region is CASSQRAIAGELFF. CDR3 bases: TGTGCCAGCAGCCAGAGGGCAATAGCCGGGGAGCTGTTTTTT.